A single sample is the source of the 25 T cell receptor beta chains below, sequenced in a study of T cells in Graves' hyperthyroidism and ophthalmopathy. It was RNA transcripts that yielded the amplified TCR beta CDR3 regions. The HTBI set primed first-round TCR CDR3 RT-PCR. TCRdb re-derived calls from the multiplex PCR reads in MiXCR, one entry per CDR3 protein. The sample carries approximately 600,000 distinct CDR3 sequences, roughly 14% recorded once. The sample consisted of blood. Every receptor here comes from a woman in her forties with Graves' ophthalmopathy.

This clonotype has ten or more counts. In nucleotides, the CDR3 is TGTGCCAGTTCCGACAGGGACATCATGAACACTGAAGCTTTCTTT. Translation: CASSDRDIMNTEAFF. The genes are TRBV7-2 and TRBJ1-1; 7 bases match TRBD1. This CDR3 contains 15 residues. Germline V gives CDR1 SGHTA, CDR2 FQGNSA. The trim removed 9 bases at V and 0 bases at J, leaving 10 bases unmatched.

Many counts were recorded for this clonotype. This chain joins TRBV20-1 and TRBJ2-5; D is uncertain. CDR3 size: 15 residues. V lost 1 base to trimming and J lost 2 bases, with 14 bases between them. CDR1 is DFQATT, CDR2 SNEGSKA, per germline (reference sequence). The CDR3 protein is CSARAGSTEQETQYF. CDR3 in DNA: TGCAGTGCTAGAGCTGGGTCCACCGAACAAGAGACCCAGTACTTC.

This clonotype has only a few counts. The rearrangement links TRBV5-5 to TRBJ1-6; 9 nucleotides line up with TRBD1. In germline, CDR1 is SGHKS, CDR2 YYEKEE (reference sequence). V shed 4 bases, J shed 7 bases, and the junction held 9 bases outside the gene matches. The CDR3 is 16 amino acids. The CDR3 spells CASSPVRDRVNSPLHF. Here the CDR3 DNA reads TGTGCCAGCAGCCCTGTTCGGGACAGGGTAAATTCACCCCTCCACTTT.

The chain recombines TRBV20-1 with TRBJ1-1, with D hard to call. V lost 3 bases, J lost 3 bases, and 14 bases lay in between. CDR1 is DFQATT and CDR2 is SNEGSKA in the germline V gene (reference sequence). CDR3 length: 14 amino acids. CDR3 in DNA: TGCAGTGCTAGCTACCCTCGGGGATACACTGAAGCTTTCTTT. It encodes CSASYPRGYTEAFF.

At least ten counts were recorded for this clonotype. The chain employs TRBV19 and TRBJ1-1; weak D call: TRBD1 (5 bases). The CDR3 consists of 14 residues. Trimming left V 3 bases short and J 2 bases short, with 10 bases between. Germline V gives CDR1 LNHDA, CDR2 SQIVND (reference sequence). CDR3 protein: CASSMGQINTEAFF. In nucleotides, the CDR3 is TGTGCCAGTAGTATGGGGCAGATCAACACTGAAGCTTTCTTT.

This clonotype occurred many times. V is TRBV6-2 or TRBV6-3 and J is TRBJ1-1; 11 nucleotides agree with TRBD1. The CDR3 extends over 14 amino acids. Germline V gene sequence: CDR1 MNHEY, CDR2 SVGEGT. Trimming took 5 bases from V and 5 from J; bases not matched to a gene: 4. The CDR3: CASSTGQGVTEAFF. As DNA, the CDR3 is TGTGCCAGCAGTACGGGACAGGGGGTTACTGAAGCTTTCTTT.

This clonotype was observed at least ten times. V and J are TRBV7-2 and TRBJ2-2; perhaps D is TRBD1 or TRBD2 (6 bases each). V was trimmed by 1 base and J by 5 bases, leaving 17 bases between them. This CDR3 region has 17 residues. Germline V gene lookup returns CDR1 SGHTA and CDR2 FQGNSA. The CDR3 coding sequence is TGTGCCAGCAGCTTAGTGCGGGGTCCGAGGGGGACCGGGGAGCTGTTTTTT. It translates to CASSLVRGPRGTGELFF.

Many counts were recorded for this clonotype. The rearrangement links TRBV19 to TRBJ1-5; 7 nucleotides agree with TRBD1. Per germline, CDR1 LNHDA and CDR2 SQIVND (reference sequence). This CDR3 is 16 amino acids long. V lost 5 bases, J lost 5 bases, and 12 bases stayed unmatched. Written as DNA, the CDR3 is TGTGCCAGTAGTGCTCCGGGACAGAGAAGGTATCAGCCCCAGCATTTT. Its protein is CASSAPGQRRYQPQHF.

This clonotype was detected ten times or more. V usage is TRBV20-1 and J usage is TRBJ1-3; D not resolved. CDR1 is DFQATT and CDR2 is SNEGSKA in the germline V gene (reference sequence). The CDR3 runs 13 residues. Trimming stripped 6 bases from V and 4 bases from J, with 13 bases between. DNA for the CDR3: TGCAGTGCGAAACAACCCACGGGAAACACCATATATTTT. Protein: CSAKQPTGNTIYF.

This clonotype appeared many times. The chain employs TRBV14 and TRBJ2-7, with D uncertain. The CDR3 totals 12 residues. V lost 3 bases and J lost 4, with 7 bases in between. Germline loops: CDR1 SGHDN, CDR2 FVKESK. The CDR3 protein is CASSQSIYEQYF. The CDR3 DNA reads TGTGCCAGCAGCCAGTCCATTTACGAGCAGTACTTC.

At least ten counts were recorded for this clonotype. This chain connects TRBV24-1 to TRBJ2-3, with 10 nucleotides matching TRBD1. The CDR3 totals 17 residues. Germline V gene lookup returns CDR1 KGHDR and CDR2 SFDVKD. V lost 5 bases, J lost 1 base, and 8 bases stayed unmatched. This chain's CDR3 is CATSGGDRGGRTDTQYF. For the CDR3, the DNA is TGTGCCACCAGTGGGGGGGACAGGGGCGGACGCACAGATACGCAGTATTTT.

CDR3 DNA sequence: TGTGCCAGCAGCTTGGGACAGCTCGGGGAGCTGTTTTTT. Residues: CASSLGQLGELFF. The J gene is TRBJ2-2, the V gene TRBV5-6; TRBD1 might be the D (5 bases). The CDR3 runs to 13 residues. Per germline, CDR1 SGHDT and CDR2 YYEEEE. V was shortened by 0 bases and J by 7 bases, with 7 bases between the two germline ends.

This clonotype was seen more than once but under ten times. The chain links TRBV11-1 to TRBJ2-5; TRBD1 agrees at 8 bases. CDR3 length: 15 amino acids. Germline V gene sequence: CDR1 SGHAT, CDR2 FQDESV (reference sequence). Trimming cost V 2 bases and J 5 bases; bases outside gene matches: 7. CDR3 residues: CASSLRDRLAETQYF. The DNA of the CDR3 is TGTGCCAGCAGCTTACGGGACAGGCTGGCTGAGACCCAGTACTTC.

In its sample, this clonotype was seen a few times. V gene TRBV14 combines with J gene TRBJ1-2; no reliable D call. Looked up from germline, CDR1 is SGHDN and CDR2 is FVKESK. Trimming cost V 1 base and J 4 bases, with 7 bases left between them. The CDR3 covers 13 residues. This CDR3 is CASSQGRSYGYTF. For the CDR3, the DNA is TGTGCCAGCAGCCAAGGGAGATCCTATGGCTACACCTTC.

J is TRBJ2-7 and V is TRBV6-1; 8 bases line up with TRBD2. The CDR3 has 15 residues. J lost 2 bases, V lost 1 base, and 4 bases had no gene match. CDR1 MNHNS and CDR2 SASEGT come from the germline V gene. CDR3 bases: TGTGCCAGCAGTGAAGAGGTAGCGGGGCCCTACGAGCAGTACTTC. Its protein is CASSEEVAGPYEQYF.

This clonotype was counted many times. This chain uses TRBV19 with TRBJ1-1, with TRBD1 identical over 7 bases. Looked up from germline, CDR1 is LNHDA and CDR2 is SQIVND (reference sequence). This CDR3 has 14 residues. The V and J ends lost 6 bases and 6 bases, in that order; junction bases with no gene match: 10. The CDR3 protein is CASSRGQETAEAFF. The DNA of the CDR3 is TGTGCCAGTAGCCGCGGACAGGAAACTGCTGAAGCTTTCTTT.

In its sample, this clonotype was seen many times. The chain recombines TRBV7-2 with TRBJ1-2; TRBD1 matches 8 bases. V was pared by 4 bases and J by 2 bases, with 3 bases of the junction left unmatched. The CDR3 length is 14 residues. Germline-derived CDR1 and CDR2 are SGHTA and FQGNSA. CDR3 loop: CASSWAGGNYGYTF. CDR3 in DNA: TGTGCCAGCAGCTGGGCAGGGGGCAACTATGGCTACACCTTC.

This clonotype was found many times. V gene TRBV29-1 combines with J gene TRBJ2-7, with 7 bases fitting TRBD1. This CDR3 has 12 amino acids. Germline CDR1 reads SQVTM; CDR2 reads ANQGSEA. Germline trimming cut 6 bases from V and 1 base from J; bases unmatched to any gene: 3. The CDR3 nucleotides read TGCAGCGTGACCAGGGGGTCCTACGAGCAGTACTTC. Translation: CSVTRGSYEQYF.

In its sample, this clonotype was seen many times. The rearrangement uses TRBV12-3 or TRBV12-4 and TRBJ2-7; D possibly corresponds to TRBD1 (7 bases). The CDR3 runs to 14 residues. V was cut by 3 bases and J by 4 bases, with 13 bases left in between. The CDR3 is CASSFGQGGYEQYF. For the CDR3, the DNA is TGTGCCAGCAGTTTCGGTCAGGGGGGATACGAGCAGTACTTC.

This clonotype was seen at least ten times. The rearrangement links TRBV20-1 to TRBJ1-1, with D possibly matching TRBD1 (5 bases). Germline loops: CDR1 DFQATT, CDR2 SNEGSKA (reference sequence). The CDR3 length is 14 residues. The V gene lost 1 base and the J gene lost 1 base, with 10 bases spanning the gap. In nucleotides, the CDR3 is TGCAGTGCTAGAGTTGGGGCGGCGAACACTGAAGCTTTCTTT. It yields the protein CSARVGAANTEAFF.

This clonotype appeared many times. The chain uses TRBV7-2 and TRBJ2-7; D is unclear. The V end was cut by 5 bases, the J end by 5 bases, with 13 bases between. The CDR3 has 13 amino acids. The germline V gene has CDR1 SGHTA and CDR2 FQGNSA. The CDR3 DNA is TGTGCCAGCAGCCTATTAGGGTTCGACGAGCAGTACTTC. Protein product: CASSLLGFDEQYF.

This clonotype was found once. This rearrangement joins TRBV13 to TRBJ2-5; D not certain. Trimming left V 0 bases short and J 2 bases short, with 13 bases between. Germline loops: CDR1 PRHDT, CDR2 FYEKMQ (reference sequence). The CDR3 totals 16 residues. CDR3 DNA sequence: TGTGCCAGCAGCTTAGGCAGACTGGATTATCAAGAGACCCAGTACTTC. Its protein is CASSLGRLDYQETQYF.

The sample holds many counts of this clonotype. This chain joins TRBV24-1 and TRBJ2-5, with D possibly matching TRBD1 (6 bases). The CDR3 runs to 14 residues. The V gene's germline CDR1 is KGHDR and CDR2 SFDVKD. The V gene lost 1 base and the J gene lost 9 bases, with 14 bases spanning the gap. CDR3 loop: CATSDFDRREAQYF. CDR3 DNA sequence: TGTGCCACCAGTGATTTCGACAGGCGTGAGGCCCAGTACTTC.

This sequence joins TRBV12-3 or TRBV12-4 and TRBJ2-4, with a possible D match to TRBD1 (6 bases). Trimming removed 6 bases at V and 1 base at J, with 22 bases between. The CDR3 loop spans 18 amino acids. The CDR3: CASSRTENPLVAKNIQYF. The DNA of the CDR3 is TGTGCCAGCAGCCGGACAGAAAACCCTTTGGTGGCCAAAAACATTCAGTACTTC.

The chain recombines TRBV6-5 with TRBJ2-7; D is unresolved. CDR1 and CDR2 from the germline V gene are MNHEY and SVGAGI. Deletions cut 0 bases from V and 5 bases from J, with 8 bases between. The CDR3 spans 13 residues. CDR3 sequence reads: CASSYSRSDEQYF. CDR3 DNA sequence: TGTGCCAGCAGTTACTCCCGGTCCGACGAGCAGTACTTC.